The T cell receptor (beta chain) described here comes from a study of Graves' ophthalmopathy and Graves' hyperthyroidism (dated by TCRdb to 2017 to 2018). Regarding the study in general: Peripheral blood was collected before any treatment was given, at the time of initial diagnosis. To tell Graves' ophthalmopathy apart from Graves' hyperthyroidism, and to predict which patients would progress to ophthalmopathy, the study relied on TCR beta repertoire signatures. In total, approximately 130 blood samples were TCR-sequenced: around 42 ophthalmopathy, over 70 hyperthyroidism and about 17 hyperthyroidism-to-ophthalmopathy patients. To explore V-J signatures that separate ophthalmopathy from hyperthyroidism, a discovery set of about a hundred patients was enrolled, consisting of 40 to 45 with ophthalmopathy and 57 with stable hyperthyroidism. The independent validation cohort included about 20 hyperthyroidism patients plus 17 patients who later progressed from hyperthyroidism to ophthalmopathy. T-cell repertoires of thyroid tissue and blood were compared in about six hyperthyroidism patients. Following sample collection, hyperthyroidism patients were given methimazole at a starting dose of 30 mg daily, and ophthalmopathy patients were given high-dose intravenous methylprednisolone. The approximately 90 discovery patients were divided at random into training and test sets in a 7:3 ratio.

Broad study findings and their caveats: Sample size was not predetermined statistically, and investigators were not blinded to group allocation. Among expanded thyroid clonotypes with frequency above 0.001, most also showed up in blood, which suggests that blood repertoires may reflect the thyroid immune response. The 13-signature model separated ophthalmopathy from stable hyperthyroidism with around 90% sensitivity and 81.08% specificity in cross-validation, and 80%/75% in the test set. In validation, the model predicted ophthalmopathy progression with nearly 71% sensitivity and 72% to 80% specificity; 12 predicted patients were CT-confirmed with GO in a median of about 6.1 months.

For repertoire sequencing, TCR beta CDR3 regions were amplified from RNA transcripts. The first round of RT-PCR was done with HTBI primers and the Qiagen OneStep RT-PCR kit, and was followed by a second round of multiplex PCR, then size selection and purification. Sequencing of the libraries was carried out on an Illumina HiSeq2000 in paired-end mode with 100 bp reads. Per the authors' processing: SOAPnuke was used to process the reads, removing any read that contained adapters or uncalled bases, had a mean Phred below 15, or lacked an exact match to the constant primer or identifier. High-quality paired reads were merged with COPE v1.2.5. Unique nucleotide sequences were defined as clonotypes and aligned to IMGT TRB V, D and J references using MiTCR v1.1. Only V-J combinations with frequency above 0.0001 were analysed, covering around 99% of repertoires. For each V-J combination, a TCR clonal expansion and chaos score was defined as the ratio of F50 clonal expansion to chaos observed in the TCRdist matrix. Welch's t-statistics and random forest were used to reduce the features to 10 to 15 V-J combinations, which were then used as input to a naive Bayes classifier. The similarity between thyroid and blood repertoires was quantified using the Morisita-Horn index. Using fastp trimming at Q25 and MiXCR clonotype assembly, TCRdb reanalyzed the public sequencing data and kept in-frame beta chains. Rows are combined by CDR3 protein, so each entry shows the most common genes and DNA. The V and J calls and clone size are TCRdb's, not the authors'. For this sample the table gives some 410,000 distinct CDR3 sequences, of which roughly 20% were detected only once. The ten largest clones add up to around 3% of the sample.

A patient counted as having stable hyperthyroidism if there was no progression to ophthalmopathy within 18 months of follow-up. Hyperthyroidism patients were newly diagnosed, with disease duration under 2 months, and aged 18 to 65 years. Patients were excluded if they had other autoimmune diseases, uncontrolled infections, pregnancy or lactation. Clinical symptoms, serum thyroxine, TRAb, thyroid ultrasound and orbital computed tomography were used for diagnosis. Ficoll-Paque density gradient centrifugation was used to isolate PBMCs from 8.5 to 10 ml of fresh peripheral blood. Trizol reagent was used to extract the total RNA, and its quality was then checked on an Agilent 2100 Bioanalyzer. Regarding this clonotype: There is no known antigen for this receptor. No much larger clone exists at a distance of one base, and base qualities are not known.

Material: peripheral blood. The sequence derives from a woman between 18 and 29 years old with stable Graves' hyperthyroidism. Donor details come from another sample of the same person, matched by shared clones.

The nucleotides are TGTGCCAGCAGCCAAGTGCCCCCCCACACCGGGGAGCTGTTTTTT. It specifies CASSQVPPHTGELFF. The chain links TRBV14 with TRBJ2-2, with no reliable assignment of the D segment. Trimming removed 1 base from V and 3 bases from J, leaving 9 bases between the germline ends. Including the terminal cysteine and phenylalanine, the CDR3 comprises 15 residues. Kept here is only the CDR3 DNA, which spans 45 bases and is read in frame from base 1. CDR1 and CDR2 are drawn from the germline V gene: SGHDN, FVKESK.